Given below is one T cell receptor (beta chain) in context. The ends were cut back, 3 bases at V and 10 bases at J, with 10 bases in the middle. CDR3 size: 12 residues. Germline V gene data show CDR1 as SGHTA and CDR2 as FQGNSA. PCR used 60 Vbeta primers and 13 Jbeta primers. The protocol was immunoSEQ multiplex PCR, while the TCRdb copy is restricted to in-frame clones and leaves out a portion. The table shows 150,000 to 200,000 clones, with around 82% occurring only once. The record originates from a study of cytomegalovirus exposure and HLA in healthy donors. This sequence originates from a man aged 55 to 70 in good health and CMV-seronegative. V gene TRBV7-2 combines with J gene TRBJ1-5, with D tentatively TRBD1 (6 bases). Sequencing was done on a sample of PBMCs. The CDR3 nucleotides are TGTGCCAGCAGCTTGTTCAGGGGACCCCAGCATTTT. Translation: CASSLFRGPQHF.